This TCR beta chain came from a study of shared clonotypes between healthy human individuals. Study at large: Three plates were used per donor for CD4 naive, three for CD4 memory, two for CD8 naive and one for CD8 memory.

Caucasian adults residing in Nashville, Tennessee made up all the donors. Produced via immunoSEQ multiplex PCR; TCRdb's table is partial and in-frame only. The sample gives a few hundred thousand clones, about nine tenths of which show up once; roughly 17% is in the top ten. The count of this clone is one. The CDR3 extends over 14 amino acids. V was clipped by 1 base and J by 1 base, with 5 bases between them. Germline lookup yields CDR1 LNHDA and CDR2 SQIVND (reference sequence). The chain carries TRBV19 and TRBJ2-1; D gene ambiguous. The specimen sequenced was memory CD8+ T cells sorted from blood. Specified subset: CD45RO+ cells pooled with CCR7-negative TemRA cells. The receptor was derived from a man aged 18 to 29 in good health. In DNA, the CDR3 is TGTGCCAGTAGTATAGTCCTTTCCTACAATGAGCAGTTCTTC. Protein: CASSIVLSYNEQFF.